This T cell receptor beta chain stems from a study of Tregs in tolerant kidney transplant recipients. The nonmyeloablative bone marrow transplants came from related graft donors, with transient mixed chimerism. CD4+CD25+CD127- Tregs, CD4+CD25- non-Tregs, CD4 and CD8 cells were sorted. Trimming took 6 bases from V and 0 from J; bases not matched to a gene: 6. Germline lookup yields CDR1 LNHDA and CDR2 SQIVND (reference sequence). The CDR3 totals 17 residues. The assay was immunoSEQ multiplex PCR, and TCRdb's table has in-frame clones only and misses some. The sample lists 74,000 or so clones, around nine tenths occurring once.

The chain recombines TRBV19 with TRBJ2-6, with TRBD1 identical over 9 bases. The sample in question was CD4+ T cells from blood (PBMCs), obtained 24 months after the transplant. This clonotype was sampled from a human patient who received a combined kidney and bone marrow transplant. Some T cells may be the graft donor's. The CDR3 loop is CASSRTGASSGANVLTF. As DNA, the CDR3 is TGTGCCAGTAGCCGGACAGGGGCGAGCTCTGGGGCCAACGTCCTGACTTTC.